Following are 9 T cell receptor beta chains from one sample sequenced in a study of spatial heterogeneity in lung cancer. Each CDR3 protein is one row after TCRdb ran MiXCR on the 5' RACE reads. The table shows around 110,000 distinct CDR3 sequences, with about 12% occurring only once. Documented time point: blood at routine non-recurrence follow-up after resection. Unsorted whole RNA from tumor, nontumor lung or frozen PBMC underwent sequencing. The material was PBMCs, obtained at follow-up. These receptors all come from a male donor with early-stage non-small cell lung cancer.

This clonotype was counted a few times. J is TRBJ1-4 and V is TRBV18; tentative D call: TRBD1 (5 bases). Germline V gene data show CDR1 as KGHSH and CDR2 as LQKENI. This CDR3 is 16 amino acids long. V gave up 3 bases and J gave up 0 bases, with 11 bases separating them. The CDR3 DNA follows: TGTGCCAGCTCACCGGACACCGGCGCAACTAATGAAAAACTGTTTTTT. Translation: CASSPDTGATNEKLFF.

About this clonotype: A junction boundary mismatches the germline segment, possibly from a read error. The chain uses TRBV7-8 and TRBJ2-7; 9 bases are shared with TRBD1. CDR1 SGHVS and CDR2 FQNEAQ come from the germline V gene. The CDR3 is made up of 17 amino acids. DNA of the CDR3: TGTGCCAGCAGTTTAGTAGGTCCGGGACAGGGTACCTACGAGCAGTACTTC. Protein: CASSLVGPGQGTYEQYF.

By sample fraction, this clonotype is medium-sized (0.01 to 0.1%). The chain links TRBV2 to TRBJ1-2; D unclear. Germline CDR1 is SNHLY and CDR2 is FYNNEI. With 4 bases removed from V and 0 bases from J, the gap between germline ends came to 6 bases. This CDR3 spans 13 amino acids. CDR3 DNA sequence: TGTGCCAGCAGTGTAGCCACTAACTATGGCTACACCTTC. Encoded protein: CASSVATNYGYTF.

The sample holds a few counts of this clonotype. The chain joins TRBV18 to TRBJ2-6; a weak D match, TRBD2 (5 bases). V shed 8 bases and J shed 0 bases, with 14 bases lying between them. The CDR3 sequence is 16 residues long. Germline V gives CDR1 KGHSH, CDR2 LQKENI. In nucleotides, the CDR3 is TGTGCCAGCGTACAACGGGGAAACTCTGGGGCCAACGTCCTGACTTTC. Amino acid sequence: CASVQRGNSGANVLTF.

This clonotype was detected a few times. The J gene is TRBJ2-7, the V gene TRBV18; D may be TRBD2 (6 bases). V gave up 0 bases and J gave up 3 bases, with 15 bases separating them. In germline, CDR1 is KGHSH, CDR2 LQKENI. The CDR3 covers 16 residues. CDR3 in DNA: TGTGCCAGCTCACCACCTAAGGGGACTTCTCGCTACGAGCAGTACTTC. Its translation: CASSPPKGTSRYEQYF.

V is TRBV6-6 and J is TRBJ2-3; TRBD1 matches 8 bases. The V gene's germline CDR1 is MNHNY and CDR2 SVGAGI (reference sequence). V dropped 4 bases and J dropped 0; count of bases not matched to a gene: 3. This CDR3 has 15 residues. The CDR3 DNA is TGTGCCAGCAGTTTCGGACAGGGAAGCACAGATACGCAGTATTTT. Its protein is CASSFGQGSTDTQYF.

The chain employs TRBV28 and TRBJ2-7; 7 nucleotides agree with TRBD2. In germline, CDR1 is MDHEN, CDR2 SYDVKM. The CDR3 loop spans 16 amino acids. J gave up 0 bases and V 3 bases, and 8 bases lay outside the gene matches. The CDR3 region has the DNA TGTGCCAGCAGTTTGGGCCAGCGGGGTTACTCCTACGAGCAGTACTTC. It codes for CASSLGQRGYSYEQYF.

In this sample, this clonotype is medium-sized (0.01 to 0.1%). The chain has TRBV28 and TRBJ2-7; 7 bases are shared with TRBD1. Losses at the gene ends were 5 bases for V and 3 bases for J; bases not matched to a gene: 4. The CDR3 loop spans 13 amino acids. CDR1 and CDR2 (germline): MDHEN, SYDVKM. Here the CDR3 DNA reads TGTGCCAGCAGTCCCAGGGGGAACTACGAGCAGTACTTC. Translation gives CASSPRGNYEQYF. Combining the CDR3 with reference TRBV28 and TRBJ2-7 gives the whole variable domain DVKVTQSSRYLVKRTGEKVFLECVQDMDHENMFWYRQDPGLGLRLIYFSYDVKMKEKGDIPEGYSVSREKKERFSLILESASTNQTSMYLCASSPRGNYEQYFGPGTRLTVT.

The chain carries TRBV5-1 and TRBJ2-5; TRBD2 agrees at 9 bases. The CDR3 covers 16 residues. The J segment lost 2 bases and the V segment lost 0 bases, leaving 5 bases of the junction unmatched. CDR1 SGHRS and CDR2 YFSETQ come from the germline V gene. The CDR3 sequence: CASSLAGGGGQETQYF. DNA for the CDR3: TGCGCCAGCAGCTTGGCTGGCGGGGGGGGTCAAGAGACCCAGTACTTC. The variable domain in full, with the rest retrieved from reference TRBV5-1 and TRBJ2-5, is KAGVTQTPRYLIKTRGQQVTLSCSPISGHRSVSWYQQTPGQGLQFLFEYFSETQRNKGNFPGRFSGRQFSNSRSEMNVSTLELGDSALYLCASSLAGGGGQETQYFGPGTRLLVL.